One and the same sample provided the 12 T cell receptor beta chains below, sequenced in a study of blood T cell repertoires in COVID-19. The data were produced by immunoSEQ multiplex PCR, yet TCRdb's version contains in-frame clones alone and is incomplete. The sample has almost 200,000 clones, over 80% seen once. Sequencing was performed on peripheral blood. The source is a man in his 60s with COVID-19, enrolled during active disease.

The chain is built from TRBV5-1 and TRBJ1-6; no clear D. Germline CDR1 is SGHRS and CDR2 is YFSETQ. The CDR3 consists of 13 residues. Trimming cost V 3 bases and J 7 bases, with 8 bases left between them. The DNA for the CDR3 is TGCGCCAGCAGCTCGCGGGAGAATTCACCCCTCCACTTT. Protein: CASSSRENSPLHF.

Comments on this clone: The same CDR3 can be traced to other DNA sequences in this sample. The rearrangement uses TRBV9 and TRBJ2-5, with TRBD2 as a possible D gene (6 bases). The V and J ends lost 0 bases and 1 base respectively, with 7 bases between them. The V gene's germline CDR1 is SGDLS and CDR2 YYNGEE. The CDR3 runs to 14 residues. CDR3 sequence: CASSVGTTQETQYF. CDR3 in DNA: TGTGCCAGCAGCGTAGGGACTACCCAAGAGACCCAGTACTTC.

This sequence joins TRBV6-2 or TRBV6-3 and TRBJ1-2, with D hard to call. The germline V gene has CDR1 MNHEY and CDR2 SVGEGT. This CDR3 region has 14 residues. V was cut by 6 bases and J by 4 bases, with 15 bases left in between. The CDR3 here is CASSRRGALYGYTF. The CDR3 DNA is TGTGCCAGCAGCCGCCGAGGAGCTCTCTATGGCTACACCTTC.

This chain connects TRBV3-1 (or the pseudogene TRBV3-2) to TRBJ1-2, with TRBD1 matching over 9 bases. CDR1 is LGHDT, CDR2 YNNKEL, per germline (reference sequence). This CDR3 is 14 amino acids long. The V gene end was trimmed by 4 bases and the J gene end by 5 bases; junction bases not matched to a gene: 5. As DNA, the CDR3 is TGTGCCAGCAGCCCCGGGGGACAGGGATATGGCTACACCTTC. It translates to CASSPGGQGYGYTF.

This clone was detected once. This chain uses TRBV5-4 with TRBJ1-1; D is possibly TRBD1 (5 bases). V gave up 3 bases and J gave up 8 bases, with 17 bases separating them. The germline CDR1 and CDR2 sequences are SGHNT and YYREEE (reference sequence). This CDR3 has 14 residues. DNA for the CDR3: TGTGCCAGCAGCTCTGGAGTAGAGGCAGGGGAAGCTTTCTTT. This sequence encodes CASSSGVEAGEAFF.

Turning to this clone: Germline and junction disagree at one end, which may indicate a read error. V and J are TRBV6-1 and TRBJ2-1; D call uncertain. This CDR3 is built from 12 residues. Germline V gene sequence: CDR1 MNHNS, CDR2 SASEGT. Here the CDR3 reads CASSEGGRRWIF. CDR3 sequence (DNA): TGTGCCAGCAGTGAAGGAGGCCGACGTTGGATCTTC.

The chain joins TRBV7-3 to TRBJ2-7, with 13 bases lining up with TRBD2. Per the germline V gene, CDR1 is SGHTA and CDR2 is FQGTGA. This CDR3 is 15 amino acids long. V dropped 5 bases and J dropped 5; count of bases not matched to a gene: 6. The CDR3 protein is CASSPGLAGRDEQYF. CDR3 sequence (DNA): TGTGCCAGCAGCCCGGGACTAGCGGGAAGGGACGAGCAGTACTTC.

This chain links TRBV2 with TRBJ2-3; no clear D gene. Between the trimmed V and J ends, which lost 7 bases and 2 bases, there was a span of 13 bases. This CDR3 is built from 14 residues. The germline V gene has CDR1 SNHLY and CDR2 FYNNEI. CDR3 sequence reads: CASIRNSPTDTQYF. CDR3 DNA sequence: TGTGCCAGCATCAGGAACAGCCCCACAGATACGCAGTATTTT.

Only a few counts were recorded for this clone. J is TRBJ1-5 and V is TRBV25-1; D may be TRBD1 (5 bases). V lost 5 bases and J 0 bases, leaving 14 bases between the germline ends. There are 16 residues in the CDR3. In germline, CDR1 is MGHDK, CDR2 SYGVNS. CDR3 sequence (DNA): TGTGCCAGCAGTCCGGGCGGGGGGGTTAGCAATCAGCCCCAGCATTTT. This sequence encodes CASSPGGGVSNQPQHF.

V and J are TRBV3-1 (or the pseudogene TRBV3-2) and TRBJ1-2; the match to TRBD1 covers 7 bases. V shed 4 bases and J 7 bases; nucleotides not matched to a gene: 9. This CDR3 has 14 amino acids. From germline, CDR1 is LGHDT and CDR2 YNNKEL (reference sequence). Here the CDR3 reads CASSLARGLGGYTF. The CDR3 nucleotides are TGTGCCAGCAGCCTTGCTAGGGGGCTAGGTGGCTACACCTTC.

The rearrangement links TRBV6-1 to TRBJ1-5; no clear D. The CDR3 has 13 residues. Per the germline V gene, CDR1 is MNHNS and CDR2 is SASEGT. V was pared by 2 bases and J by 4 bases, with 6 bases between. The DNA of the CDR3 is TGTGCCAGCAGTGAACAACAGAATCAGCCCCAGCATTTT. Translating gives CASSEQQNQPQHF.

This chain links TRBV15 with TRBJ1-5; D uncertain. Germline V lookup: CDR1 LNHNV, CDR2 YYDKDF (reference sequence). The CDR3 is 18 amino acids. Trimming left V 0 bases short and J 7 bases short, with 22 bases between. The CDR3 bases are TGTGCCACCAGCAGAGATCTTAAAGCCCAGGAGACGGGGCAGCCCCAGCATTTT. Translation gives CATSRDLKAQETGQPQHF. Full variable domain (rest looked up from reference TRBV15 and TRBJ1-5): DAMVIQNPRYQVTQFGKPVTLSCSQTLNHNVMYWYQQKSSQAPKLLFHYYDKDFNNEADTPDNFQSRRPNTSFCFLDIRSPGLGDTAMYLCATSRDLKAQETGQPQHFGDGTRLSIL.